These T cell receptor beta chains were read from a single sample in a study of blood T cell repertoires in COVID-19. This table comes from immunoSEQ multiplex PCR, and its TCRdb copy is limited to in-frame clones, with some not included. The sample has around 68,000 clones; around 90% are singletons. Specimen: peripheral blood. These receptors all stem from a man aged 50 to 59 with active COVID-19. The CDR3 runs from the conserved cysteine through the conserved F or W. The D gene is left open where the match is weak. Where a row states a size, it is once, few, many or the class of an expanded clone; other rows omit it.

d_gene | abundance | j_gene | v_gene | CDR3nt | CDR3aa
- | - | TRBJ1-1 | TRBV15 | TGTGCCACCAGCGATCAGGGGACCCTCACTGAAGCTTTCTTT | CATSDQGTLTEAFF
TRBD1 | - | TRBJ2-7 | TRBV7-2 | TGTGCCAGCAGACCAACAGGGGGCTTCGGCTACGAGCAGTACTTC | CASRPTGGFGYEQYF
TRBD2 | - | TRBJ2-1 | TRBV9 | TGTGCCAGCAGCGTCACTAGCGCGAGCTCCTACAATGAGCAGTTCTTC | CASSVTSASSYNEQFF
TRBD2 | - | TRBJ2-5 | TRBV18 | TGTGCCAGCTCACTTGGGGTCGGGAGGCAGGAGACCCAGTACTTC | CASSLGVGRQETQYF
- | - | TRBJ2-7 | TRBV9 | TGTGCCAGCAGCGTCGACGGTACCCGGGGCTACGAGCAGTACTTC | CASSVDGTRGYEQYF
TRBD2 | - | TRBJ2-2 | TRBV24-1 | TGTGCCACCAGTGATTTGGGGGGCCTAGCGGGAATTAACACCGGGGAGCTGTTTTTT | CATSDLGGLAGINTGELFF
TRBD2 | - | TRBJ2-2 | TRBV7-3 | TGTGCCAGCAGCTTCCGAACCGGGGGGGCAAACACCGGGGAGCTGTTTTTT | CASSFRTGGANTGELFF
- | - | TRBJ1-1 | TRBV7-9 | TGTGCCAGCAGCTTCTGGAGTATTGAAGCTTTCTTT | CASSFWSIEAFF
TRBD2 | once | TRBJ2-7 | TRBV2 | TGTGCCAGCAACGGACTAGCGGGATTATACGAGCAGTACTTC | CASNGLAGLYEQYF
- | - | TRBJ2-1 | TRBV7-2 | TGTGCCAGCGCTACAGGTTGGCCCCCGTTGATCTTC | CASATGWPPLIF
TRBD1 | - | TRBJ1-1 | TRBV5-6 | TGTGCCAGCAGCTTACCCGGGACAGGGGCCTTCGAGAACACTGAAGCTTTCTTT | CASSLPGTGAFENTEAFF
TRBD1 | - | TRBJ1-4 | TRBV24-1 | TGTGCCACCAGTGAAGGGACAGGGGGAGCTAATGAAAAACTGTTTTTT | CATSEGTGGANEKLFF
- | - | TRBJ2-7 | TRBV6-2/TRBV6-3 | TGTGCCAGCACCCCCGGGGGGCGGCACGAGCAGTACTTC | CASTPGGRHEQYF
- | - | TRBJ2-1 | TRBV29-1 | TGCAGCGTTGATAACAGGCAGCTATACAATGAGCAGTTCTTC | CSVDNRQLYNEQFF
TRBD1 | - | TRBJ1-2 | TRBV30 | TGTGCCTGGCAGGGACAGGGCGTAGGAGGCTACACCTTC | CAWQGQGVGGYTF
- | - | TRBJ2-7 | TRBV6-2/TRBV6-3 | TGTGCCAGCAGTTATACGGCGGGCGCCTCCTACGAGCAGTACTTC | CASSYTAGASYEQYF
- | - | TRBJ1-1 | TRBV5-4 | TGTGCCATTTGGCCGGGACAAATGAACACTGAAGCTTTCTTT | CAIWPGQMNTEAFF
- | - | TRBJ1-4 | TRBV19 | TGTGCCAGTAGTACCTCGTATGAGGCGGGGGAAAAACTGTTTTTT | CASSTSYEAGEKLFF
TRBD1 | - | TRBJ1-4 | TRBV10-3 | TGTGCCATCAGTGGGACAGGGACTAATGAAAAACTGTTTTTT | CAISGTGTNEKLFF
TRBD2 | - | TRBJ2-3 | TRBV18 | TGTGCCAGCTCCCGGACTAGCGGGAGCACAGATACGCAGTATTTT | CASSRTSGSTDTQYF
TRBD1 | - | TRBJ1-2 | TRBV15 | TGTGCCACCAGAGGGGACAGGGGGGCTTATGGCTACACCTTC | CATRGDRGAYGYTF
TRBD2 | - | TRBJ2-1 | TRBV20-1 | TGCAGTGCTAGTCTGACTAGCGGTCGCAATGAGCAGTTCTTC | CSASLTSGRNEQFF
- | - | TRBJ1-4 | TRBV28 | TGTGCCAGCAGGGGGGGTCTTCAGATTGAAAAACTGTTTTTT | CASRGGLQIEKLFF
TRBD2 | - | TRBJ2-1 | TRBV5-1 | TGCGCCAGCAGCCCCGGGACTAGCGGGACCCCGCGCTACAATGAGCAGTTCTTC | CASSPGTSGTPRYNEQFF
TRBD1 | once | TRBJ1-1 | TRBV19 | TGTGCCAGTAGTATCTGGGGCAGGGGGACTGAAGCTTTCTTT | CASSIWGRGTEAFF
- | - | TRBJ1-4 | TRBV25-1 | TGTGCCAGCTGGAAGGGGGAAAAACTGTTTTTT | CASWKGEKLFF
- | - | TRBJ1-1 | TRBV5-6 | TGTGCCAGCAGCTCCCTAGCGCAGGCCGCTGAAGCTTTCTTT | CASSSLAQAAEAFF
TRBD2 | - | TRBJ2-1 | TRBV28 | TGTGCCAGCAGTACGATCACCGGGACTAGCGGGGACAATGAGCAGTTCTTC | CASSTITGTSGDNEQFF
- | - | TRBJ2-2 | TRBV29-1 | TGCAGCGCCCTTAGCAGGGGCCTGGTAAACACCGGGGAGCTGTTTTTT | CSALSRGLVNTGELFF
- | - | TRBJ2-3 | TRBV5-1 | TGCGCCAGCAGCGCTACCGGGACAAGCACAGATACGCAGTATTTT | CASSATGTSTDTQYF
TRBD2 | once | TRBJ2-5 | TRBV12-3/TRBV12-4 | TGTGCCAGCAGTCTGACTAGCGGGGAGACCCAGTACTTC | CASSLTSGETQYF
- | once | TRBJ2-2 | TRBV28 | TGTGCCAGCCTGTATCCGAACACCGGGGAGCTGTTTTTT | CASLYPNTGELFF
- | - | TRBJ2-7 | TRBV6-5 | TGTGCCAGCAGTTACAGGCAGGGTTCCCAATCCTACGAGCAGTACTTC | CASSYRQGSQSYEQYF
TRBD1 | - | TRBJ1-1 | TRBV2 | TGTGCCAGCAGGGACAGGGGGCTAGCGATACCTGAAGCTTTCTTT | CASRDRGLAIPEAFF
- | - | TRBJ1-2 | TRBV10-3 | TGTGCCATCGGGTCGGCGGGCATGAGTGGCTACACCTTC | CAIGSAGMSGYTF
TRBD1 | - | TRBJ1-1 | TRBV13 | TGTGCCAGCAGCTCAAACAGGGGGGTTAACACTGAAGCTTTCTTT | CASSSNRGVNTEAFF
TRBD1 | - | TRBJ1-4 | TRBV4-3 | TGCGCCAGCAGCCAAGGGGACAGGGGAGGTGAAAAACTGTTTTTT | CASSQGDRGGEKLFF
TRBD1 | - | TRBJ2-1 | TRBV4-3 | TGCGCCAGCAGCCGGGGCAACAGGGGGAATGAGCAGTTCTTC | CASSRGNRGNEQFF
- | - | TRBJ1-3 | TRBV7-9 | TGTGCCAGCAGCTTAAGGGCCGGGGGAACTGGAAACACCATATATTTT | CASSLRAGGTGNTIYF
- | - | TRBJ2-7 | TRBV28 | TGTGCCAGCAGTTTCCCTCCGGGACTTCCGTCCTACGAGCAGTACTTC | CASSFPPGLPSYEQYF
TRBD1 | few | TRBJ1-2 | TRBV18 | TGTGCCAGCTCACCGACAGGGATTGACTATGGCTACACCTTC | CASSPTGIDYGYTF
- | - | TRBJ1-1 | TRBV3-1/TRBV3-2 | TGTGCCAGCAGCCAACGGGGATCTGGGGCTTTCTTT | CASSQRGSGAFF
TRBD1 | few | TRBJ1-2 | TRBV19 | TGTGCCAGTAGTATACGGGGACAGGGTAATGGCTACACCTTC | CASSIRGQGNGYTF
- | - | TRBJ1-1 | TRBV18 | TGTGCCAGCTCACAAGGACAGCTTACCACTGAAGCTTTCTTT | CASSQGQLTTEAFF
- | - | TRBJ2-7 | TRBV11-3 | TGTGCCAGCACCCTTCGGTGTTTAACCTACGAGCAGTACTTC | CASTLRCLTYEQYF
- | - | TRBJ2-2 | TRBV18 | TGTGCCAGCTCACCCCGGGGAGGAGCGAACACCGGGGAGCTGTTTTTT | CASSPRGGANTGELFF
- | - | TRBJ1-3 | TRBV4-3 | TGCGCCAGCAGCCAAGGACTTTTTCGGGGACACTCTGGAAACACCATATATTTT | CASSQGLFRGHSGNTIYF
- | - | TRBJ1-1 | TRBV5-4 | TGTGCCAGCAGCTTGGAAGTGAGCCAGAACACTGAAGCTTTCTTT | CASSLEVSQNTEAFF
- | - | TRBJ1-2 | TRBV15 | TGTGCCACCAGCAGAGAGGGCAGGGCTTATGGCTACACCTTC | CATSREGRAYGYTF
TRBD2 | once | TRBJ2-3 | TRBV7-2 | TGTGCCAGCAGCGTACTGGTCGGGAGGGCCGAGAGCACAGATACGCAGTATTTT | CASSVLVGRAESTDTQYF
- | - | TRBJ2-1 | TRBV5-6 | TGTGCCAGCAGCTTGGGACAGGTCGGAAATGAGCAGTTCTTC | CASSLGQVGNEQFF
TRBD1 | - | TRBJ1-1 | TRBV5-6 | TGTGCCAGCAGCGACCCGACAGGGACTGAAGCTTTCTTT | CASSDPTGTEAFF
TRBD1 | - | TRBJ2-3 | TRBV11-1 | TGTGCCAGCAGATCGCCGGGACAGGGGCCAGATACGCAGTATTTT | CASRSPGQGPDTQYF
- | - | TRBJ1-6 | TRBV3-1/TRBV3-2 | TGTGCCAGCAGGTTACAGGGAGACGGCTCACCCCTCCACTTT | CASRLQGDGSPLHF
TRBD1 | - | TRBJ1-1 | TRBV5-4 | TGTGCCAGCAGCTCAGGACAGGGGGGGAACACTGAAGCTTTCTTT | CASSSGQGGNTEAFF